This entry describes one TCR beta chain. Its matching antigen is unknown. This CDR3 spans 11 amino acids. V lost 5 bases and J lost 4, with 5 bases in between. The protocol was immunoSEQ multiplex PCR, while the TCRdb copy is restricted to in-frame clones and leaves out a portion. The table has approximately 74,000 clones, roughly 80% seen once. The data belong to a study of vaccination effects on CD4 cells after COVID-19. Study results and caveats: Healthy vaccinees showed cross-reactivity with common cold coronaviruses in only 1 of 255 vaccine-induced clones.

Viral peptide pool expansion of antigen-specific CD4+ T cells preceded sequencing in the ViraFEST assay. The culture ran for about eleven days before CD4+ T cells were isolated. Participants got two doses of BNT162b2 or mRNA-1273 vaccine. With 8.5 to 10 ug/ml peptides and 9.5 to 10 IU/ml IL-2, over 1.5 million PBMC per well were cultured. The chain links TRBV12-3 or TRBV12-4 to TRBJ1-1, with D hard to call. The sample was CD4+ T cells from PBMCs cultured with HCoV-OC43 spike peptides, taken after COVID-19 vaccination. The subset is: HCoV-OC43 spike overlapping peptide pool stimulation. The receptor comes from a human donor who received a COVID-19 vaccine. The CDR3 region has the DNA TGTGCCAGCAGTCCCCGCACTGAAGCTTTCTTT. Translating gives CASSPRTEAFF.